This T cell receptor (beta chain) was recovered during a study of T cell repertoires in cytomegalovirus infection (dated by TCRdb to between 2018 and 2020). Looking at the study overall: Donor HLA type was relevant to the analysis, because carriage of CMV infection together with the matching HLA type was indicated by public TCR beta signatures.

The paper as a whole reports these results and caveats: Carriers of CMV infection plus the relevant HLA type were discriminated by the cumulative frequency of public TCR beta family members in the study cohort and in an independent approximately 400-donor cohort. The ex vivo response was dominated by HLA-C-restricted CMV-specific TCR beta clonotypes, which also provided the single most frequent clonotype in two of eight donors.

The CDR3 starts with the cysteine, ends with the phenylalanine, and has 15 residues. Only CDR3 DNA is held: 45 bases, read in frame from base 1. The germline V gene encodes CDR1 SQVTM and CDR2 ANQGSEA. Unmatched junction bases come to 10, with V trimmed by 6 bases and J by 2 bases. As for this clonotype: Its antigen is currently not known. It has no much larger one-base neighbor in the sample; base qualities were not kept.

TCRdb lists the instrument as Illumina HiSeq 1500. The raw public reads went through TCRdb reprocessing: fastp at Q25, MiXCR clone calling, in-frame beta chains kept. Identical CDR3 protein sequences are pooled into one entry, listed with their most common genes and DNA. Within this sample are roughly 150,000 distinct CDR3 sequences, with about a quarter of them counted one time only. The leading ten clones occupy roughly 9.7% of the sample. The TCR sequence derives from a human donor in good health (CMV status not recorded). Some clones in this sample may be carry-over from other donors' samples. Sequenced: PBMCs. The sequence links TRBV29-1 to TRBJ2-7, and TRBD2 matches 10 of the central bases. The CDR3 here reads CSVLGTSERPYEQYF. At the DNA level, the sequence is TGCAGCGTGCTCGGGACTAGCGAGAGACCCTACGAGCAGTACTTC.